The rows below give T cell receptor beta chains drawn from one sample of a study of vaccination effects on CD4 cells after COVID-19. The method was immunoSEQ multiplex PCR; TCRdb's version includes in-frame clones alone and lacks a portion of them. The sample includes about 26,000 clones, about four fifths of them seen just once. These receptors have no known antigen. Sequencing was performed on CD4+ T cells from PBMCs cultured with HCoV-NL63 spike peptides, taken before COVID-19 vaccination. The receptors derive from a human donor who had a prior SARS-CoV-2 infection. Both conserved end residues are part of each CDR3. Size is omitted from some rows. Given values are once, few, many or a class for expanded clones.

TRBV11-2	NA	TRBJ2-5	CASSPGQGLSETQYF
TRBV6-1	NA	TRBJ2-5	CASSEPGQSPETQYF
TRBV6-5	NA	TRBJ2-2	CASRRGGAVTGELFF
TRBV7-8	NA	TRBJ1-3	CASSPRWLGNTIYF
TRBV2	NA	TRBJ1-2	CASSEVGYRGNTF
TRBV24-1	NA	TRBJ2-3	CATSDGWASGRAHDTQYF
TRBV10-3	NA	TRBJ1-5	CAISEAQGFGQPQHF
TRBV4-1	NA	TRBJ1-5	CASSRDRGYQPQHF
TRBV5-1	NA	TRBJ1-2	CASSPGRRQYGYTF
TRBV20-1	NA	TRBJ1-6	CSASNRQVISPLHF
TRBV7-2	NA	TRBJ2-7	CASSLRGGGHSYEQYF
TRBV2	NA	TRBJ1-2	CASSLQGQVSYGYTF
TRBV5-1	NA	TRBJ2-1	CASSSEGGSGHSSYNEQFF
TRBV7-3	few	TRBJ2-5	CASSTGGAETQYF
TRBV12-3/TRBV12-4	once	TRBJ1-3	CASSNSGNTIYF
TRBV6-5	NA	TRBJ2-5	CASSYSVAGAQETQYF
TRBV7-2	NA	TRBJ2-3	CASSLAGGVRDTQYF
TRBV2	NA	TRBJ2-1	CASSPFTSGGAGVF
TRBV30	NA	TRBJ2-1	CAWSVMGGGYNEQFF
TRBV2	NA	TRBJ1-2	CASSEALRGGASYGYTF
TRBV6-2/TRBV6-3	NA	TRBJ2-7	CASSGGTSGIRSYEQYF
TRBV29-1	NA	TRBJ1-3	CSVERQGRPRPLGNTIYF
TRBV5-1	NA	TRBJ1-2	CASSLGGIGGYTF
TRBV5-1	NA	TRBJ2-7	CASSLGPGAYEQYF
TRBV19	NA	TRBJ1-6	CASSIVRGNSPLHF
TRBV19	NA	TRBJ1-5	CASSPPFDQPQHF
TRBV5-5	NA	TRBJ1-2	CASSQGGNREYGYTF
TRBV6-5	NA	TRBJ1-5	CASSYDGTGDQPQHF